This entry lists 30 T cell receptor beta chains sequenced from one sample in a study of T cells after yellow fever vaccination (dated by TCRdb to about 2019). Library generation was performed with 5' RACE. The sample was run on an Illumina NovaSeq 6000. TCRdb ran its own pipeline on the public reads, namely fastp trimming at Q25 and MiXCR clone calling, and kept in-frame beta chains. Rows matching on CDR3 protein sequence are summarized as one entry with the most common DNA and genes. This sample lists about 300,000 distinct CDR3 sequences; around 9.3% were detected once. Of the sample, approximately 3.3% is held by the ten largest clones. Sample treatment or condition, as interpreted from the label and publication: live attenuated yellow fever vaccine strain. Here the sequenced sample was CD4+ T cells sorted from PBMCs, taken 5 days after the yellow fever booster vaccination. The origin of the receptors is a man between 18 and 35 years old who received the YFV17D yellow fever vaccine.

This clonotype was counted between two and nine times. The genes are TRBV7-8 and TRBJ1-2; D is ambiguous. Germline CDR1 is SGHVS and CDR2 is FQNEAQ. V was trimmed by 5 bases and J by 3 bases, leaving 19 bases between them. CDR3 length: 16 amino acids. The CDR3 loop is CASSSAIWARDYGYTF. CDR3 nucleotide sequence: TGTGCCAGCAGCAGCGCCATATGGGCGCGGGACTATGGCTACACCTTC.

V gene TRBV7-2 combines with J gene TRBJ2-1; D gene uncertain. The CDR3 covers 13 residues. The germline V gene encodes CDR1 SGHTA and CDR2 FQGNSA. Trimming removed 6 bases at V and 7 bases at J, with 13 bases between. In DNA, the CDR3 is TGTGCCAGCAGTGGAAGCGCGCGGAATGAGCAGTTCTTC. Its protein product is CASSGSARNEQFF.

This clonotype was counted between two and nine times. This chain joins TRBV7-6 and TRBJ1-3; a weak D match, TRBD1 (6 bases). This CDR3 is built from 14 residues. Trimming took off 3 bases at V and 4 bases at J, with 10 bases between the two ends. CDR1 SGHVS and CDR2 FNYEAQ come from the germline V gene. The CDR3: CASSFSGAGNTIYF. The CDR3 nucleotides read TGTGCCAGCAGCTTCTCAGGGGCCGGAAACACCATATATTTT. The full variable domain, rest sourced from reference TRBV7-6 and TRBJ1-3, is GAGVSQSPRYKVTKRGQDVALRCDPISGHVSLYWYRQALGQGPEFLTYFNYEAQQDKSGLPNDRFSAERPEGSISTLTIQRTEQRDSAMYRCASSFSGAGNTIYFGEGSWLTVV.

This clonotype was counted many times. The rearrangement joins TRBV10-2 to TRBJ1-5; D ambiguous. This CDR3 spans 13 amino acids. Trimming removed 2 bases from V and 2 bases from J, with 4 bases in between. Germline-derived CDR1 and CDR2 are WSHSY and SAAADI. CDR3: CASSEGGNQPQHF. CDR3 DNA sequence: TGCGCCAGCAGTGAGGGTGGCAATCAGCCCCAGCATTTT.

This clonotype was detected many times. The chain is built from TRBV12-3 or TRBV12-4 and TRBJ1-4, with 11 positions matching TRBD1. The CDR3 is 15 residues long. The V segment lost 6 bases and the J segment 6 bases; nucleotides outside the gene matches: 6. For the CDR3, the DNA is TGTGCCAGCAGGCCCCCGGACAGGGGGCATGAAAAACTGTTTTTT. It yields the protein CASRPPDRGHEKLFF.

This clonotype was found many times. The J gene is TRBJ2-3, the V gene TRBV4-1; D may be TRBD2 (6 bases). The ends were cut back, 4 bases at V and 3 bases at J, with 14 bases in the middle. Germline CDR1 and CDR2: MGHRA and YSYEKL. This CDR3 spans 15 amino acids. CDR3 sequence (DNA): TGCGCCAGCAGCCCGGCAGGGAGGTATACAGATACGCAGTATTTT. This gives the protein CASSPAGRYTDTQYF.

The rearrangement joins TRBV10-3 to TRBJ2-3; D gene unclear. The CDR3 length is 15 residues. Germline loops: CDR1 ENHRY, CDR2 SYGVKD. The ends were cut back, 0 bases at V and 2 bases at J, with 9 bases in the middle. CDR3 loop: CAISESGRNTDTQYF. Here the CDR3 DNA reads TGTGCCATCAGTGAGTCCGGAAGGAACACAGATACGCAGTATTTT.

This clonotype has more than one count but fewer than ten. The CDR3 sequence: CASSERGYQPQHF. The CDR3 nucleotides are TGTGCCAGCAGTGAACGGGGTTATCAGCCCCAGCATTTT. The chain combines TRBV6-1 with TRBJ1-5; D not resolved. Looked up from germline, CDR1 is MNHNS and CDR2 is SASEGT. This CDR3 spans 13 amino acids. Trimming shortened V by 2 bases and J by 5 bases, and 7 bases separated the two germline ends.

This clonotype was seen more than once but under ten times. The rearrangement joins TRBV29-1 to TRBJ1-1, with TRBD1 as a possible D gene (5 bases). The CDR3 is made up of 14 amino acids. The V and J ends lost 7 bases and 7 bases respectively, with 22 bases between them. Germline lookup yields CDR1 SQVTM and CDR2 ANQGSEA. CDR3 nucleotide sequence: TGCAGCGCAGAATCGGGGGTTCTCGTCGGTGAAGCTTTCTTT. It yields the protein CSAESGVLVGEAFF.

In its sample, this clonotype was seen many times. V and J are TRBV5-1 and TRBJ2-2; D is unresolved. V dropped 2 bases and J dropped 7 bases, with 6 bases sitting between them. CDR3 length equals 12 residues. The germline V gene has CDR1 SGHRS and CDR2 YFSETQ. The CDR3 bases are TGCGCCAGCAGCTTAGCGAACGGGGAGCTGTTTTTT. Its protein is CASSLANGELFF.

This clonotype has just a few counts. The rearrangement uses TRBV5-1 and TRBJ2-7; 7 nucleotides align to TRBD2. The J segment lost 5 bases and the V segment lost 4 bases, leaving 6 bases of the junction unmatched. CDR3 length: 13 amino acids. Per germline, CDR1 SGHRS and CDR2 YFSETQ. CDR3 loop: CASSRQREHEQYF. DNA of the CDR3: TGCGCCAGCAGCCGTCAGCGGGAACACGAGCAGTACTTC.

The J gene is TRBJ2-1, the V gene TRBV15, with D perhaps TRBD2 (5 bases). V dropped 8 bases and J dropped 3 bases, with 14 bases sitting between them. CDR1 and CDR2 from the germline V gene are LNHNV and YYDKDF (reference sequence). This CDR3 has 14 amino acids. CDR3 sequence: CATAGVPNYNEQFF. The CDR3 region has the DNA TGTGCCACCGCGGGCGTCCCTAACTACAATGAGCAGTTCTTC.

This clonotype was detected only a few times. This sequence joins TRBV28 and TRBJ2-3; D uncertain. V lost 8 bases and J 1 base, leaving 13 bases between the germline ends. CDR3 length: 14 amino acids. Germline V lookup: CDR1 MDHEN, CDR2 SYDVKM. CDR3 DNA sequence: TGTGCCAGCTTTGAAGGTCGGGGCACAGATACGCAGTATTTT. As protein: CASFEGRGTDTQYF.

This clonotype was detected only a few times. CDR3 amino acids: CATSVTGDQPQHF. The CDR3 nucleotides are TGTGCCACCAGCGTAACGGGAGATCAGCCCCAGCATTTT. The J gene is TRBJ1-5, the V gene TRBV24-1; D remains unclear. V lost 7 bases to trimming and J lost 5 bases, with 11 bases between them. Looked up from germline, CDR1 is KGHDR and CDR2 is SFDVKD. The CDR3 consists of 13 residues.

V and J are TRBV11-3 and TRBJ2-1; TRBD2 aligns across 7 bases. The CDR3 contains 16 residues. The germline gives CDR1 SGHNT, CDR2 YENEEA. Trimming removed 1 base from V and 4 bases from J; junction bases left unmatched: 7. The CDR3 reads CASSLGGGVPYNEQFF. In DNA, the CDR3 is TGTGCCAGCAGCTTAGGGGGGGGAGTACCTTACAATGAGCAGTTCTTC. The full variable domain, completed using reference TRBV11-3 and TRBJ2-1, is EAGVVQSPRYKIIEKKQPVAFWCNPISGHNTLYWYLQNLGQGPELLIRYENEEAVDDSQLPKDRFSAERLKGVDSTLKIQPAELGDSAVYLCASSLGGGVPYNEQFFGPGTRLTVL.

This clonotype was detected ten times or more. Germline and junction disagree at one end, which may indicate a read error. This sequence joins TRBV7-3 and TRBJ1-1; D not certain. The length of the CDR3 is 13 residues. In germline, CDR1 is SGHTA, CDR2 FQGTGA. The CDR3 reads CASSLEMNTEAFF. DNA of the CDR3: TGCGCCAGCAGCTTGGAGATGAACACTGAAGCTTTCTTT.

This clonotype was detected a few times. J is TRBJ2-1 and V is TRBV20-1; TRBD2 aligns across 7 bases. The CDR3 contains 15 residues. The germline gives CDR1 DFQATT, CDR2 SNEGSKA (reference sequence). With 0 bases clipped from V and 3 bases from J, the junction kept 5 bases outside the gene matches. DNA for the CDR3: TGCAGTGCTAGAGATTGGGGAGGGAACTACAATGAGCAGTTCTTC. Residues: CSARDWGGNYNEQFF.

V gene TRBV15 combines with J gene TRBJ2-5, with no clear D. This CDR3 region has 16 residues. Germline V lookup: CDR1 LNHNV, CDR2 YYDKDF (reference sequence). Trimming took 5 bases from V and 5 from J, leaving 21 bases between them. CDR3 residues: CATSLDLLDHWETQYF. CDR3 coding DNA: TGTGCCACCAGCCTAGACTTGTTAGATCATTGGGAGACCCAGTACTTC.

A few counts support this clonotype. V is TRBV7-2 and J is TRBJ2-2; a possible D gene is TRBD1 (6 bases). The germline V gene has CDR1 SGHTA and CDR2 FQGNSA. Trimming removed 3 bases from V and 2 bases from J, with 13 bases in between. The CDR3 spans 16 residues. The CDR3 protein is CASSFYLGANTGELFF. The CDR3 DNA reads as TGTGCCAGCAGCTTCTATCTGGGGGCTAACACCGGGGAGCTGTTTTTT.

This clonotype was seen more than once but under ten times. This chain joins TRBV12-3 or TRBV12-4 and TRBJ2-6; D might be TRBD1 (6 bases). The V end lost 8 bases, the J end lost 0 bases, and 23 bases lay between the germline ends. The CDR3 is 19 amino acids. The CDR3 DNA follows: TGTGCCAGCCGACCTCTTACAGGGATTAGCCACTCTGGGGCCAACGTCCTGACTTTC. It translates to CASRPLTGISHSGANVLTF.

V is TRBV12-3 or TRBV12-4 and J is TRBJ1-5; TRBD1 matches 7 bases. This CDR3 contains 14 residues. V was pared by 1 base and J by 6 bases, with 3 bases of the junction left unmatched. CDR3 nucleotides: TGTGCCAGCAGTTTAGTAGGGGGCTCTCAGCCCCAGCATTTT. Its translation is CASSLVGGSQPQHF.

J is TRBJ2-7 and V is TRBV18; a weak D match, TRBD2 (5 bases). CDR3 length: 13 amino acids. Trimming cost V 2 bases and J 6 bases, with 11 bases left between them. Germline CDR1 and CDR2: KGHSH and LQKENI. The CDR3 coding sequence is TGTGCCAGCTCACCAGAGGACTTACGCGAGCAGTACGTC. Translated, it gives CASSPEDLREQYV.

V is TRBV6-6 and J is TRBJ1-3, with no clear D. V lost 5 bases, J lost 4 bases, and 12 bases lay in between. Germline CDR1 is MNHNY and CDR2 is SVGAGI (reference sequence). The CDR3 loop spans 14 amino acids. This CDR3 is CASSNQVYGNTIYF. CDR3 coding DNA: TGTGCCAGCAGTAATCAGGTGTACGGAAACACCATATATTTT.

This clonotype was recorded a few times. The chain combines TRBV12-3 or TRBV12-4 with TRBJ1-1; tentatively, D is TRBD1 (5 bases). This CDR3 comprises 15 residues. The V gene lost 3 bases and the J gene lost 4 bases, with 15 bases spanning the gap. In nucleotides, the CDR3 is TGTGCCAGCAGTTTCCGGGTTAGTGGGGGCACTGAAGCTTTCTTT. Translating gives CASSFRVSGGTEAFF.

This clonotype was observed a few times. V usage is TRBV5-1 and J usage is TRBJ2-6; D is unresolved. Germline CDR1 is SGHRS and CDR2 is YFSETQ. V lost 4 bases and J lost 3, with 11 bases in between. The CDR3 covers 15 residues. CDR3 coding DNA: TGCGCCAGCAGCCCCACCCCGGGTGGGGCCAACGTCCTGACTTTC. This translates into CASSPTPGGANVLTF. The variable domain in full, completed from reference TRBV5-1 and TRBJ2-6, reads KAGVTQTPRYLIKTRGQQVTLSCSPISGHRSVSWYQQTPGQGLQFLFEYFSETQRNKGNFPGRFSGRQFSNSRSEMNVSTLELGDSALYLCASSPTPGGANVLTFGAGSRLTVL.

This clonotype has just a few counts. The chain is built from TRBV6-5 and TRBJ1-2, with a possible D match to TRBD1 (5 bases). Germline V gene sequence: CDR1 MNHEY, CDR2 SVGAGI. Trimming removed 5 bases from V and 0 bases from J, with 13 bases in between. This CDR3 is built from 15 residues. In nucleotides, the CDR3 is TGTGCCAGCAGTCGGATGGGGGAACCTAACTATGGCTACACCTTC. It codes for CASSRMGEPNYGYTF.

The chain couples TRBV4-1 to TRBJ2-3; D is unclear. Germline CDR1 and CDR2: MGHRA and YSYEKL. This CDR3 region has 13 residues. V lost 3 bases to trimming and J lost 0 bases, with 4 bases between them. The CDR3 reads CASSQASTDTQYF. As DNA, the CDR3 is TGCGCCAGCAGCCAGGCGAGCACAGATACGCAGTATTTT.

The chain recombines TRBV7-7 with TRBJ2-5; D unclear. Germline V gives CDR1 SSHAT, CDR2 FNYEAQ (reference sequence). V dropped 1 base and J dropped 7 bases, with 13 bases sitting between them. The CDR3 is 14 residues long. The CDR3 here is CASSLDQVGWTQYF. As DNA, the CDR3 is TGTGCCAGCAGCTTAGACCAGGTGGGCTGGACCCAGTACTTC.

This clonotype was counted between two and nine times. The CDR3 loop is CASSYQGRETQYF. CDR3 bases: TGTGCCAGCAGTTATCAGGGGCGAGAGACCCAGTACTTC. V usage is TRBV6-5 and J usage is TRBJ2-5, with a tentative D call TRBD1 (6 bases). Looked up from germline, CDR1 is MNHEY and CDR2 is SVGAGI. This CDR3 comprises 13 residues. Trimming pared 3 bases from V and 4 bases from J, leaving 9 bases between.

This clonotype was seen ten or more times. The chain joins TRBV7-6 to TRBJ2-1, with 11 nucleotides matching TRBD2. The CDR3 consists of 15 residues. Germline CDR1 reads SGHVS; CDR2 reads FNYEAQ. The V and J ends lost 4 bases and 2 bases, in that order; junction bases with no gene match: 1. The CDR3 reads CASSSTSGAYNEQFF. The DNA for the CDR3 is TGTGCCAGCAGCTCGACTAGCGGGGCCTACAATGAGCAGTTCTTC.